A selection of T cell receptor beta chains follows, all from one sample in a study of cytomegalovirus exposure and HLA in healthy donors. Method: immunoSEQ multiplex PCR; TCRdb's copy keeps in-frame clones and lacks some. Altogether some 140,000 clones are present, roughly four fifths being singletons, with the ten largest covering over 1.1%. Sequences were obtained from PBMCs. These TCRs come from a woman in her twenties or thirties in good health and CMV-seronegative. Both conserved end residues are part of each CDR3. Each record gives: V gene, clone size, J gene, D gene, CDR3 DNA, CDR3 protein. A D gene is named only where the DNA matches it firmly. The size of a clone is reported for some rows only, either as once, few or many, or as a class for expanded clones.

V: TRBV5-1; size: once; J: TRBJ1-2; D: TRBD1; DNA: TGCGCCAGCAGCCCCGGCAGGGGGCGGGATGGCTACACCTTC; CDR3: CASSPGRGRDGYTF
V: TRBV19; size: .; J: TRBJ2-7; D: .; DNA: TGTGCCAGCTCGACAGGAATCAATTCCTACGAGCAGTACTTC; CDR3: CASSTGINSYEQYF
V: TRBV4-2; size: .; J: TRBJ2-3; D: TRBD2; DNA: TGTGCCAGCAGCCAAGATGGTACCGGACTAGCGGGCACAGATACGCAGTATTTT; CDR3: CASSQDGTGLAGTDTQYF
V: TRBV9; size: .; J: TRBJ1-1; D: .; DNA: TGTGCCAGCAGCGAGGGGACATTGCCGAACACTGAAGCTTTCTTT; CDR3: CASSEGTLPNTEAFF
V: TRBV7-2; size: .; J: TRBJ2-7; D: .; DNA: TGTGCCAGCAGCCATACAGGGGTGGTGGGGGGCTACGAGCAGTACTTC; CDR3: CASSHTGVVGGYEQYF
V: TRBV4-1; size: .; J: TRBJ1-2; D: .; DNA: TGCGCCAGCAGCCAAGGGGAGGGAGCTAACTATGGCTACACCTTC; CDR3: CASSQGEGANYGYTF
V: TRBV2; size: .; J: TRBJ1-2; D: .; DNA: TGTGCCAGCGGGGATGGTCAGGGTGACTATGGCTACACCTTC; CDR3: CASGDGQGDYGYTF
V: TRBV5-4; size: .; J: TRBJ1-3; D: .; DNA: TGTGCCAGCAGTCGCGGGCAGGGGCCTGGAAACACCATATATTTT; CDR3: CASSRGQGPGNTIYF
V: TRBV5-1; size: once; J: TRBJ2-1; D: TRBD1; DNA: TGCGCCAGCAGCTCCGGACAGGGGCACAATGAGCAGTTCTTC; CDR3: CASSSGQGHNEQFF
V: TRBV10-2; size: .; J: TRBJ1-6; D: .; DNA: TGCGCCAGCCTGACAGCGATAAATTCACCCCTCCACTTT; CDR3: CASLTAINSPLHF
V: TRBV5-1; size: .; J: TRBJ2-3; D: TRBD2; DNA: TGCGCCAGCAGCCGTAGCGGGGGAAGCACAGATACGCAGTATTTT; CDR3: CASSRSGGSTDTQYF
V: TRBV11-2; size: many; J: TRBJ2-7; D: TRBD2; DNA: TGTGCCAGCACCAGGGTGGGAGGGGAGCAGTACTTC; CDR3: CASTRVGGEQYF
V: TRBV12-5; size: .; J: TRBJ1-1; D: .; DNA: TGTGCTAGTGCCCAATACCGGCGGGAGGAAGCTTTCTTT; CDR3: CASAQYRREEAFF
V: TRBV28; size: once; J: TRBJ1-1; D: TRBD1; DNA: TGTGCCAGCAGTTTGCTCACAGGGGAGGCGAACACTGAAGCTTTCTTT; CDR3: CASSLLTGEANTEAFF
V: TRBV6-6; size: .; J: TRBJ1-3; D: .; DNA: TGTGCCAGCAGTTACTTAGAATCTGGAAACACCATATATTTT; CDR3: CASSYLESGNTIYF
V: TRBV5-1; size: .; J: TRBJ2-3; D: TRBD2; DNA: TGCGCCAGCAGCTTGGGTAGCGGGGGAGAAGATACGCAGTATTTT; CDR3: CASSLGSGGEDTQYF
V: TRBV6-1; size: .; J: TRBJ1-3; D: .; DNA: TGTGCCAGCACCGAGCTGGGGGCGCGTGGAAACACCATATATTTT; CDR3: CASTELGARGNTIYF
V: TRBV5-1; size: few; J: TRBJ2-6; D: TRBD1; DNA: TGCGCCAGCAGCTTGGATCGGCAGGGGGCATTAGTTTCTGGGGCCAACGTCCTGACTTTC; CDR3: CASSLDRQGALVSGANVLTF
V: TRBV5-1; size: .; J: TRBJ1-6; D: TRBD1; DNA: TGCGCCAGCAGCCTATCCGGGACAGTTAATTCACCCCTCCACTTT; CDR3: CASSLSGTVNSPLHF
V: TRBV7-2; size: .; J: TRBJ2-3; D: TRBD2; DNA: TGTGCCAGCAGCTTAGCGAGGACGGGGGGGCCCGCAGATACGCAGTATTTT; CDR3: CASSLARTGGPADTQYF
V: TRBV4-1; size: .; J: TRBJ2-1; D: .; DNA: TGCGCCAGCAGCCAATTGGGGCTGTCCTACAATGAGCAGTTCTTC; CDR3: CASSQLGLSYNEQFF
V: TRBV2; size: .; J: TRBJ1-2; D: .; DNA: TGTGCCAGCAGTGAAGGGGGCGGGGGGGGCGGCTATGGCTACACCTTC; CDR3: CASSEGGGGGGYGYTF
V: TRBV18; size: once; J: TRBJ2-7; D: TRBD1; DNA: TGTGCCAGCTCACCGGGACAGGAGTCCTACGAGCAGTACTTC; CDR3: CASSPGQESYEQYF
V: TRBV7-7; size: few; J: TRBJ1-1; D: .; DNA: TGTGCTAGCAGCTCAAGCAAGAACACTGAAGCTTTCTTT; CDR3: CASSSSKNTEAFF
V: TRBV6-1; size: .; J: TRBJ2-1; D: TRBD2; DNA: TGTGCCAGCAGTGAGGCTAGCGGGACTTACAATGAGCAGTTCTTC; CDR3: CASSEASGTYNEQFF
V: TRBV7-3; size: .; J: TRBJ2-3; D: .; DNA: TGTGCCAGCAGCCCCAACTCTGAGGCGCAGTATTTT; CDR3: CASSPNSEAQYF
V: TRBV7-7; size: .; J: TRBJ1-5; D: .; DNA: TGTGCTAGCAGCTTTTATCCCGGCGGGCCCCAGCATTTT; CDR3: CASSFYPGGPQHF
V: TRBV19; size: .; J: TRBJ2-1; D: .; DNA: TGTGCCGTATACGGGTCCTACAATGAGCAGTTCTTC; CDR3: CAVYGSYNEQFF
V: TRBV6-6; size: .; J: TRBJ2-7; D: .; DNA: TGTGCCAGCAGTCCGCTCGGAGGCGAGCAGTACTTC; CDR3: CASSPLGGEQYF
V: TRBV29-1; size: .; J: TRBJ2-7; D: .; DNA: TGCAGCGCGGGGACTTACTCCTACGAGCAGTACTTC; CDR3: CSAGTYSYEQYF
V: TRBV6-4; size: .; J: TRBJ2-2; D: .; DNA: TGTGCCAGCAAAACGGACTACAACACCGGGGAGCTGTTTTTT; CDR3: CASKTDYNTGELFF
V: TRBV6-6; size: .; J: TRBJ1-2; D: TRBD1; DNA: TGTGCCAGCACCGGGACAGGGGGTACATGGGGCTACACCTTC; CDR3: CASTGTGGTWGYTF
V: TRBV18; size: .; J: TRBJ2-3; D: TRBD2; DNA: TGTGCCAGCTCACCACCAGCTAGCGGGGGAAGAGTTACGCAGTATTTT; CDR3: CASSPPASGGRVTQYF
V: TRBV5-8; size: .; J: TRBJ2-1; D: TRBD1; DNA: TGTGCCAGCAGCTCGATTTACGACAGGGGAAGTAAGGGCAATGAGCAGTTCTTC; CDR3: CASSSIYDRGSKGNEQFF
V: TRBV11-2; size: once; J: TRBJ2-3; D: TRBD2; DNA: TGTGCCAGCAGCTTAGGAGCGGGGGTCACAGATACGCAGTATTTT; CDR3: CASSLGAGVTDTQYF